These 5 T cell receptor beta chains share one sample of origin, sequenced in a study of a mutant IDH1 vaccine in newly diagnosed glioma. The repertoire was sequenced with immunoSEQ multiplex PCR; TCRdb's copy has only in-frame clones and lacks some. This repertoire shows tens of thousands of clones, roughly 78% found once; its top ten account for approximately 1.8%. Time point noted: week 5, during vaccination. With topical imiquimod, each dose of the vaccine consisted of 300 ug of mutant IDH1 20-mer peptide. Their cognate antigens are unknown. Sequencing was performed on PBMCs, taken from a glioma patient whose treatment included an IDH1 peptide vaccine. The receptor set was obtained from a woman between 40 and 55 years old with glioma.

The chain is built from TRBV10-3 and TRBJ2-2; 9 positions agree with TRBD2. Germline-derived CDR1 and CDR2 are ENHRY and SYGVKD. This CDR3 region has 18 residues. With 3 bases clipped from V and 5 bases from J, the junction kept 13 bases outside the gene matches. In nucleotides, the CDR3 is TGTGCCATCAGTGACGGCGGGAGGGGCACAGGGGCGACCGGGGAGCTGTTTTTT. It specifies CAISDGGRGTGATGELFF.

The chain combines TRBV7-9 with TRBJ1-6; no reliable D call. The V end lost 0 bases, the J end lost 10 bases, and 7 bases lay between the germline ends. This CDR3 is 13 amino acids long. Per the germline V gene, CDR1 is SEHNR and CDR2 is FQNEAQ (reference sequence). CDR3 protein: CASSLAGGSPLHF. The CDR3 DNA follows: TGTGCCAGCAGCTTAGCAGGTGGCTCACCCCTCCACTTT.

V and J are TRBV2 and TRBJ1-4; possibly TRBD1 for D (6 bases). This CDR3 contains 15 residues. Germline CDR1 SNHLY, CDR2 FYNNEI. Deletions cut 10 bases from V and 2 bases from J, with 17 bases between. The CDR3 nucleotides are TGTGCCACTCAGGACGGCGGACAGACTAATGAAAAACTGTTTTTT. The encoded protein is CATQDGGQTNEKLFF.

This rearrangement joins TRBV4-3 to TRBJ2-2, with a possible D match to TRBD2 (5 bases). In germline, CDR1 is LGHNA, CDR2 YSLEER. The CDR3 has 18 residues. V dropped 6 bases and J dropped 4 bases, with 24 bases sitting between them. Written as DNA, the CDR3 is TGCGCCAGCAGTCAAAGTACCCCTAACTTCGAGGGCACCGGGGAGCTGTTTTTT. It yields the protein CASSQSTPNFEGTGELFF.

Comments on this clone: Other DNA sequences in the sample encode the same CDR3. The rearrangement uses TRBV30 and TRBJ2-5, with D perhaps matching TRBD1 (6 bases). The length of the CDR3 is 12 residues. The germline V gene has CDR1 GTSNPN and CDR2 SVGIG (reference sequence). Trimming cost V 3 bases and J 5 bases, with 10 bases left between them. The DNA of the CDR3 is TGTGCCTGGAGCCGTGGGGGCGAGACCCAGTACTTC. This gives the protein CAWSRGGETQYF.